This T cell receptor beta chain was captured in a study of cytomegalovirus exposure and HLA in healthy donors. The germline V gene has CDR1 LNHDA and CDR2 SQIVND (reference sequence). This CDR3 is built from 16 residues. V lost 3 bases to trimming and J lost 0 bases, with 14 bases between them. Comment on this clone: As yet, its antigen is unknown.

PCR amplification relied on 60 Vbeta primers (plus 13 Jbeta primers). The assay was immunoSEQ multiplex PCR, and TCRdb's table has in-frame clones only and misses some. This sample has about 170,000 clones, with 60% to 80% found just once. Study-wide results and caveats: Certain sequence variants were highly shared and formed a cluster, and this cluster was likely a sequencing artifact.

V usage is TRBV19 and J usage is TRBJ2-5; perhaps TRBD1 as D (5 bases). This receptor was taken from a female donor in good health and CMV-seronegative. The sequenced sample was PBMCs. CDR3 coding DNA: TGTGCCAGTAGTATGGGGCAACCACGATACCAAGAGACCCAGTACTTC. Translating it yields CASSMGQPRYQETQYF.